This T cell receptor beta chain was sequenced for a study of T cells in Graves' hyperthyroidism and ophthalmopathy (dated by TCRdb to about 2019). About the investigation overall: Peripheral blood was sampled at the time of initial diagnosis, prior to any treatment. The study also compared thyroid tissue and blood T-cell repertoires from roughly six Graves' hyperthyroidism patients. The paper describes TCR Vbeta CDR3 sequencing of 120 to 150 peripheral blood samples, made up of 43 ophthalmopathy patients, approximately 73 hyperthyroidism patients and 17 progressor patients. Prospective prediction of ophthalmopathy was tested in an independent validation cohort consisting of 18 to 20 hyperthyroidism patients and approximately 16 patients who later progressed to ophthalmopathy. To identify TCR V-J signatures that set the groups apart, the researchers used a discovery cohort of about a hundred patients, made up of about 44 with Graves' ophthalmopathy and some 58 with stable Graves' hyperthyroidism. Following sampling, methimazole starting at 30 mg daily was given to hyperthyroidism patients, and high-dose intravenous methylprednisolone was given to ophthalmopathy patients. For training and testing, the 100 or so patients in the discovery cohort were randomly divided in a 7:3 ratio. What the research found in general, with its limitations: A model built on a 13 V-J signature distinguished ophthalmopathy from stable hyperthyroidism, reaching 87.88% sensitivity and 81.08% specificity in cross-validation and 80%/75% in testing. No statistical method was used to set the sample size in advance, and investigators knew the group allocation. In validation, the model predicted progression to ophthalmopathy a median of about 5.9 months before onset, with 65% to 71% sensitivity and about 72% specificity. Most expanded thyroid clonotypes (frequency above 0.001) were also detected in blood, suggesting blood repertoires may reflect thyroid immune responses.

Graves' hyperthyroidism was defined as stable when no progression to ophthalmopathy occurred over 18 months of follow-up. Hyperthyroidism patients were newly diagnosed, with disease duration under 2 months, and aged 18 to 65 years. Any patient with an uncontrolled infection, another autoimmune disease, pregnancy or lactation was excluded. Diagnoses were based on clinical symptoms, serum thyroxine and TRAb, thyroid ultrasound and orbital computed tomography. Ficoll-Paque density gradient centrifugation was used to isolate PBMCs from around 9.1 ml of fresh peripheral blood. Trizol reagent was used to extract total RNA, and RNA quality was then checked on an Agilent 2100 Bioanalyzer. Inclusive of the bounding cysteine and phenylalanine, the CDR3 is 13 residues long. Only the CDR3 portion is preserved as DNA: 39 bases, with reading frame beginning at the first base. From a lookup of the germline V gene, CDR1 and CDR2 are SGHDT and YYEEEE. V was cut back by 4 bases and J by 8 bases, leaving a gap of 15 bases between them.

Amplification of TCR beta CDR3 regions was carried out from RNA transcripts. The TCR CDR3 was subjected to a first round of RT-PCR using the HTBI primer set and the Qiagen OneStep RT-PCR kit. Libraries were constructed in a second round of multiplex PCR, after which size selection and purification were performed. Paired-end sequencing of the libraries was performed with 100 bp reads on an Illumina HiSeq2000. As for the authors' bioinformatics: Raw data were processed with SOAPnuke, discarding reads with adapters, uncalled bases, mean Phred below 15, or no exact constant-primer or identifier match. High-quality paired reads were merged using COPE v1.2.5, and each unique nucleotide sequence was defined as a clonotype. MiTCR v1.1 was used to align the clonotypes against IMGT TRBV, TRBD and TRBJ reference segments. The analysis was restricted to V-J combinations with a frequency above 0.0001, which together covered 98% to 99.2% of the repertoires. The TCS score was defined as the ratio of F50 (clonal expansion) to E x V (chaos), calculated using BLOSUM62-based TCRdist between CDR3 peptides within each V-J. Welch's t-statistics and random forest reduced just over 500 V-J features to about 12, which were used in a naive Bayes classifier (R e1071). TCRdb cleaned the public reads at Q25 with fastp, built clones with MiXCR and kept in-frame beta chains. Each CDR3 protein appears once, grouped with its most common genes and DNA. These V and J calls are TCRdb output, not the study's own analysis. This sample gives about 550,000 distinct CDR3 sequences in total; around 21% of them show up just once. The ten largest account for about a quarter of the sample.

Only a few counts were recorded for this clonotype. It lacks a known antigen. No base quality information exists; no much larger clone differs at one position. The sequence came from a man aged 18-30 years with Graves' hyperthyroidism. The chain is assembled from TRBV5-6 and TRBJ2-5, with TRBD2 tentatively as D gene (5 bases match). The sample consisted of blood. The CDR3 reads as follows: CASSQSSSGTQYF. DNA sequence: TGTGCCAGCAGCCAATCGTCAAGCGGAACCCAGTACTTC.